These 24 T cell receptor beta chains were sequenced from one sample in a study of T cells after yellow fever vaccination. MiXCR, run by TCRdb on the 5' RACE reads, gives a single entry per CDR3 protein. Of some 350,000 distinct CDR3 sequences listed, under 5% were seen once; the top ten hold 24%. Sequenced here: PBMCs, sampled 5 days after the yellow fever booster vaccination. Source of these receptors: a man between 18 and 35 years old who received the YFV17D yellow fever vaccine.

This clonotype was counted at least ten times. V is TRBV11-3 and J is TRBJ2-5; TRBD1 agrees at 9 bases. The V and J ends lost 0 bases and 5 bases, in that order; junction bases with no gene match: 4. From germline, CDR1 is SGHNT and CDR2 YENEEA. This CDR3 comprises 15 residues. The CDR3: CASSLDTGGVETQYF. CDR3 sequence (DNA): TGTGCCAGCAGCTTAGATACAGGGGGCGTCGAGACCCAGTACTTC.

The CDR3 nucleotides are TGCGCCAGCAGCCCTGTATGGGGACAGACCTACGAGCAGTACTTC. Translating gives CASSPVWGQTYEQYF. The rearrangement links TRBV4-3 to TRBJ2-7; 7 nucleotides agree with TRBD1. Per germline, CDR1 LGHNA and CDR2 YSLEER. The CDR3 totals 15 residues. With 4 bases clipped from V and 2 bases from J, the junction kept 8 bases outside the gene matches.

This chain connects TRBV12-3 or TRBV12-4 to TRBJ2-1; D is ambiguous. CDR3 length: 14 residues. The V gene lost 3 bases and the J gene lost 5 bases, with 11 bases spanning the gap. The CDR3 loop is CASSFLALNNEQFF. The CDR3 nucleotides are TGTGCCAGCAGTTTCCTGGCCCTAAACAATGAGCAGTTCTTC.

The chain joins TRBV7-8 to TRBJ2-1; TRBD2 matches 12 bases. The germline gives CDR1 SGHVS, CDR2 FQNEAQ. This CDR3 has 15 amino acids. The ends lost 5 bases at V and 5 bases at J; junction bases unmatched: 4. As DNA, the CDR3 is TGTGCCAGCAGCCTACTAGCGGGGGGTCACAATGAGCAGTTCTTC. It encodes CASSLLAGGHNEQFF.

The chain joins TRBV5-6 to TRBJ2-6; D is perhaps TRBD2 (5 bases). CDR3 length: 16 residues. V was cut by 5 bases and J by 4 bases, with 16 bases left in between. Germline values: CDR1 SGHDT, CDR2 YYEEEE. DNA for the CDR3: TGTGCCAGCAGTCGACCTGGGGAGTCCGGGGCCAACGTCCTGACTTTC. Protein product: CASSRPGESGANVLTF.

The chain combines TRBV21-1 with TRBJ2-5; TRBD2 is taken as the D call from the table, unchecked against the DNA. TRBV21-1 is reported as a pseudogene. The CDR3 totals 16 residues. The CDR3 bases are TGTGCCAGCAGCAAAGAAGCAGTATGTGGCGGGGAGACCCAGTACTTC. This encodes CASSKEAVCGGETQYF.

This clonotype has just a few counts. The rearrangement uses TRBV5-1 and TRBJ1-1; 7 nucleotides align to TRBD1. V gave up 4 bases and J gave up 0 bases; unmatched junction bases: 6. Germline loops: CDR1 SGHRS, CDR2 YFSETQ. The CDR3 covers 15 residues. CDR3 amino acids: CASSATGAMNTEAFF. The CDR3 region has the DNA TGCGCCAGCAGCGCCACAGGGGCCATGAACACTGAAGCTTTCTTT.

The table lists this clonotype with a few counts. Written as DNA, the CDR3 is TGTGCCAGCAGCTTTGGCCAGTGGAGCACAGATACGCAGTATTTT. This translates into CASSFGQWSTDTQYF. The chain combines TRBV7-3 with TRBJ2-3; D is unresolved. The CDR3 is made up of 15 amino acids. Trimming pared 3 bases from V and 0 bases from J, leaving 10 bases between. Germline V gene lookup returns CDR1 SGHTA and CDR2 FQGTGA.

There are a few counts of this clonotype. J is TRBJ1-6 and V is TRBV12-3 or TRBV12-4; D not certain. Trimming stripped 7 bases from V and 5 bases from J, with 12 bases between. The CDR3 runs to 14 residues. Here the CDR3 reads CASTAGRNNSPLHF. For the CDR3, the DNA is TGTGCCAGCACCGCGGGTCGGAATAATTCACCCCTCCACTTT.

This clonotype was counted ten times or more. This chain uses TRBV4-1 with TRBJ2-7; the match to TRBD1 covers 9 bases. Germline lookup yields CDR1 MGHRA and CDR2 YSYEKL. J was trimmed by 5 bases and V by 0 bases; bases with no gene match: 5. The CDR3 spans 15 residues. The CDR3 protein is CASSQEGQGRDEQYF. DNA of the CDR3: TGCGCCAGCAGCCAAGAGGGACAGGGTAGGGACGAGCAGTACTTC.

V usage is TRBV27 and J usage is TRBJ2-2; D unclear. The CDR3 totals 12 residues. Looked up from germline, CDR1 is MNHEY and CDR2 is SMNVEV (reference sequence). V was cut by 4 bases and J by 7 bases, with 7 bases left in between. In DNA, the CDR3 is TGTGCCAGCAGTTCACCCTACGGGGAGCTGTTTTTT. Its translation is CASSSPYGELFF.

The rearrangement links TRBV7-2 to TRBJ2-7; TRBD2 aligns across 10 bases. V was clipped by 5 bases and J by 7 bases; unmatched bases: 8. The CDR3 covers 14 residues. CDR1 and CDR2 from the germline V gene are SGHTA and FQGNSA. DNA of the CDR3: TGTGCCAGCAGCATACTAGCGGGGCAAGGGGAGCAGTACTTC. Protein sequence: CASSILAGQGEQYF.

The rearrangement links TRBV5-1 to TRBJ2-7; D is possibly TRBD1 (5 bases). The CDR3 totals 15 residues. Germline V gene data show CDR1 as SGHRS and CDR2 as YFSETQ. Trimming shortened V by 0 bases and J by 5 bases, and 15 bases separated the two germline ends. CDR3 nucleotide sequence: TGCGCCAGCAGCTTGGAGGGCAGGGTTAAGAACGAGCAGTACTTC. Its protein product is CASSLEGRVKNEQYF.

This clonotype was counted many times. This sequence joins TRBV12-3 or TRBV12-4 and TRBJ2-3; D gene uncertain. The V gene lost 5 bases and the J gene lost 14 bases, with 20 bases spanning the gap. The CDR3 is made up of 13 amino acids. Here the CDR3 reads CASSPRASRVTYF. The CDR3 coding sequence is TGTGCCAGCAGTCCTAGGGCCTCTCGAGTCACGTATTTT.

The V gene is TRBV5-1, the J gene TRBJ2-3; 7 positions match TRBD1. Trimming at V came to 4 bases and at J to 0 bases, leaving 11 bases not matched to a gene. In germline, CDR1 is SGHRS, CDR2 YFSETQ. The CDR3 is 17 amino acids. The DNA of the CDR3 is TGCGCCAGCAGCAACGGGCGACAGGGACCTAGCACAGATACGCAGTATTTT. Its translation is CASSNGRQGPSTDTQYF. Looking up the rest from reference TRBV5-1 and TRBJ2-3 gives the full variable domain: KAGVTQTPRYLIKTRGQQVTLSCSPISGHRSVSWYQQTPGQGLQFLFEYFSETQRNKGNFPGRFSGRQFSNSRSEMNVSTLELGDSALYLCASSNGRQGPSTDTQYFGPGTRLTVL.

The J gene is TRBJ2-1, the V gene TRBV6-2 or TRBV6-3; D gene unclear. The CDR3 length is 12 residues. Trimming stripped 6 bases from V and 6 bases from J, with 9 bases between. From germline, CDR1 is MNHEY and CDR2 SVGEGT. The CDR3 here is CASSRLTNEQFF. The CDR3 DNA follows: TGTGCCAGCAGCAGACTCACCAATGAGCAGTTCTTC.

A few counts support this clonotype. V is TRBV5-1 and J is TRBJ2-1; tentatively, D is TRBD1 (6 bases). The CDR3 sequence is 16 residues long. V gave up 4 bases and J gave up 4 bases, with 18 bases separating them. Per the germline V gene, CDR1 is SGHRS and CDR2 is YFSETQ. CDR3 nucleotides: TGCGCCAGCAGCATATGGACAGACATAAAGTACAATGAGCAGTTCTTC. It codes for CASSIWTDIKYNEQFF.

This clonotype has just a few counts. The rearrangement links TRBV9 to TRBJ1-1; D possibly corresponds to TRBD1 (5 bases). CDR1 SGDLS and CDR2 YYNGEE come from the germline V gene. Trimming took 5 bases from V and 4 from J, leaving 15 bases between them. CDR3 length equals 14 residues. The CDR3 DNA reads as TGTGCCAGCAGTCCCGCCAGGGAGACCACTGAAGCTTTCTTT. The encoded protein is CASSPARETTEAFF.

The table lists this clonotype with many counts. The chain combines TRBV12-3 or TRBV12-4 with TRBJ1-4; possible D gene TRBD1, 6 bases. This CDR3 comprises 14 residues. Trimming stripped 9 bases from V and 8 bases from J, with 19 bases between. DNA for the CDR3: TGTGCCAGTTCCCCGGGGGCCGGACTCGAAAAACTGTTTTTT. Residues: CASSPGAGLEKLFF.

The sample holds a few counts of this clonotype. This rearrangement joins TRBV5-1 to TRBJ2-5; 9 nucleotides line up with TRBD1. This CDR3 contains 14 residues. Germline values: CDR1 SGHRS, CDR2 YFSETQ. With 6 bases clipped from V and 1 base from J, the junction kept 4 bases outside the gene matches. The CDR3 sequence: CASTGQGFQETQYF. CDR3 nucleotides: TGCGCCAGCACCGGACAGGGGTTCCAAGAGACCCAGTACTTC.

The count of this clonotype is one. This chain connects TRBV12-5 to TRBJ2-2, with 14 bases fitting TRBD2. The CDR3 is 17 amino acids. The germline gives CDR1 LGHNT, CDR2 FRNRAP. Trimming took 6 bases from V and 2 from J; bases not matched to a gene: 5. The chain's CDR3 is CASGTGTSGRNTGELFF. DNA for the CDR3: TGTGCTAGTGGAACCGGGACTAGCGGGAGAAACACCGGGGAGCTGTTTTTT.

The rearrangement links TRBV6-1 to TRBJ2-5; D unresolved. The CDR3 spans 13 residues. Germline V gives CDR1 MNHNS, CDR2 SASEGT. Trimming took off 9 bases at V and 4 bases at J, with 15 bases between the two ends. The CDR3 nucleotides are TGTGCCAGTATCCTTCTTGGAGCAGAGACCCAGTACTTC. It translates to CASILLGAETQYF.

V is TRBV7-2 and J is TRBJ2-1, with TRBD1 identical over 8 bases. The CDR3 has 15 amino acids. Per germline, CDR1 SGHTA and CDR2 FQGNSA. The junction had 7 bases not matched to a gene; V was cut back by 5 bases and J by 4 bases. The CDR3 loop reads CASSATGAGYNEQFF. CDR3 nucleotides: TGTGCCAGCAGCGCGACAGGGGCCGGTTACAATGAGCAGTTCTTC.

This clonotype showed up many times. The chain joins TRBV3-1 to TRBJ1-6, with a possible D match to TRBD1 (5 bases). CDR1 LGHDT and CDR2 YNNKEL come from the germline V gene (reference sequence). Trimming shortened V by 6 bases and J by 7 bases, and 16 bases separated the two germline ends. This CDR3 comprises 15 residues. The CDR3 protein is CASSPPAGTNSPLHF. The CDR3 DNA sequence: TGTGCCAGCAGTCCACCAGCGGGGACGAATTCACCCCTCCACTTT.